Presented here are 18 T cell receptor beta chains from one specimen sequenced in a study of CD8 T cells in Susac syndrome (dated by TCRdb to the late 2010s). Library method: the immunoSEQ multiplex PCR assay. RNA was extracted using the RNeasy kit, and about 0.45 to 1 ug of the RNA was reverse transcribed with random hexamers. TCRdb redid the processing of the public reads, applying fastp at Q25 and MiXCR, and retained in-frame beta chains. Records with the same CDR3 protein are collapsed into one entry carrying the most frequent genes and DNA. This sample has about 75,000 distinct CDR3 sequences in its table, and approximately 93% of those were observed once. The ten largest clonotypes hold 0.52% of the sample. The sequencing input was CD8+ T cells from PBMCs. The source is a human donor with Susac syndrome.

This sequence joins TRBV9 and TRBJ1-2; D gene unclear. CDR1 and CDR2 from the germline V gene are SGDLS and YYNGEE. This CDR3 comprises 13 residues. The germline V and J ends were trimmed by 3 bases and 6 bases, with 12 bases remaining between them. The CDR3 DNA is TGTGCCAGCAGCGGCGGGGTAGTAGATGGCTACACCTTC. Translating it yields CASSGGVVDGYTF.

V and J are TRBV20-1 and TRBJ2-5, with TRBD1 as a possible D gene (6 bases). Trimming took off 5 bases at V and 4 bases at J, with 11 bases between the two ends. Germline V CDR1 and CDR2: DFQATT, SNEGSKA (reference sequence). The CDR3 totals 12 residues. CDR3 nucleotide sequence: TGCAGTGCTGGGGGCGAGACAGAGACCCAGTACTTC. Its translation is CSAGGETETQYF.

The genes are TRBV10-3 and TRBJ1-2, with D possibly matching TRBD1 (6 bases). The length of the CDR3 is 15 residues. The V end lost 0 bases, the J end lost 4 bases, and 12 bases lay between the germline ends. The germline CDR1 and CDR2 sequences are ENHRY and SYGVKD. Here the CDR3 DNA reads TGTGCCATCAGTGAGTCGCAGGACAGCAGCTATGGCTACACCTTC. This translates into CAISESQDSSYGYTF.

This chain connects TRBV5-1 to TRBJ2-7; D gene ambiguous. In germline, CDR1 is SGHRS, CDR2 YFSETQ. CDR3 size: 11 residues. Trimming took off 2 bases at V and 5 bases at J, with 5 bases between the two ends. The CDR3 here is CASSFPHEQYF. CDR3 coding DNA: TGCGCCAGCAGCTTTCCCCACGAGCAGTACTTC.

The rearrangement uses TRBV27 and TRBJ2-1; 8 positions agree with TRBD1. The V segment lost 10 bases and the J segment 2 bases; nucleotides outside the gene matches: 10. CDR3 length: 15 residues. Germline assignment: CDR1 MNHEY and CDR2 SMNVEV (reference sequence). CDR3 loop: CATKPEQGAYNEQFF. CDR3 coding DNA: TGTGCCACCAAACCCGAACAGGGGGCCTACAATGAGCAGTTCTTC.

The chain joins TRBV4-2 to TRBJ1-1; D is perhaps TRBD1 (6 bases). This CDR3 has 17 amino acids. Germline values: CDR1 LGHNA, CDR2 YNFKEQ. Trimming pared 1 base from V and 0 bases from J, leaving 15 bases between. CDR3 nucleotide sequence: TGTGCCAGCAGCCAAGCAGGAAAGACAGGCCTGAACACTGAAGCTTTCTTT. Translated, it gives CASSQAGKTGLNTEAFF.

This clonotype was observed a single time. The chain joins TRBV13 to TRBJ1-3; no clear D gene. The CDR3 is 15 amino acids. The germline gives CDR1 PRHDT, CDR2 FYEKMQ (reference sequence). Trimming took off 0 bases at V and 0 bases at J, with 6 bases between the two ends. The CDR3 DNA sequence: TGTGCCAGCAGCTTAGGGGCAGGCTCTGGAAACACCATATATTTT. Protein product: CASSLGAGSGNTIYF.

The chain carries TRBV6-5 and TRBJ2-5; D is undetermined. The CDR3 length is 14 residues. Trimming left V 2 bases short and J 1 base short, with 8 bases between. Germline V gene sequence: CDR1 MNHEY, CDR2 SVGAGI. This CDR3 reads CASSYTSLQETQYF. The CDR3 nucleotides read TGTGCCAGCAGTTACACGAGTCTCCAAGAGACCCAGTACTTC.

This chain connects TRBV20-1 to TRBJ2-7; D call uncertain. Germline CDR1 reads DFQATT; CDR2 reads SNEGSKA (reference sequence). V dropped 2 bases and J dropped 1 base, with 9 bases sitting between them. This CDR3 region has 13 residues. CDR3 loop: CSARSDGSYEQYF. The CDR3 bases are TGCAGTGCTAGATCGGACGGTTCCTACGAGCAGTACTTC.

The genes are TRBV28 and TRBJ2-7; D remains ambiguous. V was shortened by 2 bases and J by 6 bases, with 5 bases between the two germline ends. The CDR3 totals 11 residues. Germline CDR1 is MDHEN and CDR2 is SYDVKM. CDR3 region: CASSLLSEQYF. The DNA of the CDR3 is TGTGCCAGCAGTTTACTCTCCGAGCAGTACTTC.

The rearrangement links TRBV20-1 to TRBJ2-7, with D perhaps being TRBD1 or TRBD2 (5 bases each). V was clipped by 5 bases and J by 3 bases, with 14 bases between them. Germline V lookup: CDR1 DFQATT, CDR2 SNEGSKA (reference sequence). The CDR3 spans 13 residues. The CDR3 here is CSARRGMIYEQYF. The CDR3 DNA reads TGCAGTGCTCGCCGGGGCATGATCTACGAGCAGTACTTC.

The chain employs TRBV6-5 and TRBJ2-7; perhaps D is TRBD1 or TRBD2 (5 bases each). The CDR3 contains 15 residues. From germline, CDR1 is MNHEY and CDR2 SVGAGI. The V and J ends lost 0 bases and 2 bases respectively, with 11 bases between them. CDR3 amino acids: CASSYSQGVTYEQYF. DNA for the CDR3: TGTGCCAGCAGTTACTCGCAGGGAGTAACCTACGAGCAGTACTTC.

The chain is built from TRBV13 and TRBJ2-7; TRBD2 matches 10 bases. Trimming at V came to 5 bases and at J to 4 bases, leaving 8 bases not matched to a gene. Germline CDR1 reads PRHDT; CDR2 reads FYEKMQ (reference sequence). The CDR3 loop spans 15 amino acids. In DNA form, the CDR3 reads TGTGCCAGCAGCGCCACTAGCGGGGCCCAATACGAGCAGTACTTC. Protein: CASSATSGAQYEQYF.

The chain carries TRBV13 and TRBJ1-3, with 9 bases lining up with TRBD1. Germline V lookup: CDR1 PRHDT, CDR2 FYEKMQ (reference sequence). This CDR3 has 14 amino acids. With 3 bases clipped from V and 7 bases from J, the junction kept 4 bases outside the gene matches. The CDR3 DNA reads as TGTGCCAGCAGCTTTGGGACAGGGAGCAACACCATATATTTT. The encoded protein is CASSFGTGSNTIYF. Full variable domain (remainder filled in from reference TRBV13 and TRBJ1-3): AAGVIQSPRHLIKEKRETATLKCYPIPRHDTVYWYQQGPGQDPQFLISFYEKMQSDKGSIPDRFSAQQFSDYHSELNMSSLELGDSALYFCASSFGTGSNTIYFGEGSWLTVV.

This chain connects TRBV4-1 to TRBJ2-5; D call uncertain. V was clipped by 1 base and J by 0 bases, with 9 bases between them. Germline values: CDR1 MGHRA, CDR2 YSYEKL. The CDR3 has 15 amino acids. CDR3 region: CASSQGRSYQETQYF. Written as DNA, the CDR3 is TGCGCCAGCAGCCAAGGCCGGTCTTACCAAGAGACCCAGTACTTC.

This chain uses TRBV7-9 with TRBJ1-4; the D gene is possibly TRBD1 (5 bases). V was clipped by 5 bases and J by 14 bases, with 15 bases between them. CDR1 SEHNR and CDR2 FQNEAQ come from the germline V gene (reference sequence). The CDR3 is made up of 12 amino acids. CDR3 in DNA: TGTGCCAGCAGCGCCCGGGGGTGGGATCTGTTTTTT. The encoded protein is CASSARGWDLFF.

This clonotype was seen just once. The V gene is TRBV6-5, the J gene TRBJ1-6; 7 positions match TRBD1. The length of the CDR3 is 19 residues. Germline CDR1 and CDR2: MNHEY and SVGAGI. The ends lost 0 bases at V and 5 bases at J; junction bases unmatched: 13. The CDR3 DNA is TGTGCCAGCAGTTACTCGATAACTGATTTCGGGACAGATAATTCACCCCTCCACTTT. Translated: CASSYSITDFGTDNSPLHF.

The CDR3 nucleotides are TGCAGCCCCGGTGGGGTCGATGAGCAGTTCTTC. Its translation is CSPGGVDEQFF. The V gene is TRBV29-1, the J gene TRBJ2-1; D ambiguous. V was cut by 8 bases and J by 8 bases, with 13 bases left in between. The CDR3 totals 11 residues. Germline lookup yields CDR1 SQVTM and CDR2 ANQGSEA.